These 9 T cell receptor beta chains originate from one sample sequenced in a study of beta chain features in type 1 diabetes. The study reverse transcribed the entire isolated RNA, so it sequenced expressed TCRB transcripts. The assay was immunoSEQ multiplex PCR, and TCRdb's table has in-frame clones only and misses some. The sample lists about 260,000 clones; around 68% were seen once. Sample: naive CD4+ T cells from blood. These receptors were taken from a man aged 30-40 years in good health.

This CDR3 reads CATSSDMLGDTQYF. DNA of the CDR3: TGTGCCACCAGCTCAGACATGTTGGGGGATACGCAGTATTTT. The J gene is TRBJ2-3, the V gene TRBV15; D uncertain. The germline V gene has CDR1 LNHNV and CDR2 YYDKDF (reference sequence). There are 14 residues in the CDR3. Trimming cost V 5 bases and J 6 bases, with 15 bases left between them. The full variable domain, rest sourced from reference TRBV15 and TRBJ2-3, is DAMVIQNPRYQVTQFGKPVTLSCSQTLNHNVMYWYQQKSSQAPKLLFHYYDKDFNNEADTPDNFQSRRPNTSFCFLDIRSPGLGDTAMYLCATSSDMLGDTQYFGPGTRLTVL.

J is TRBJ2-3 and V is TRBV2; TRBD2 is a possible D gene (6 bases). Per the germline V gene, CDR1 is SNHLY and CDR2 is FYNNEI. CDR3 length: 16 residues. Trimming shortened V by 6 bases and J by 0 bases, and 16 bases separated the two germline ends. CDR3 bases: TGTGCCAGCAGCGTGAGAAGCGGGCCTAGCACAGATACGCAGTATTTT. Translating gives CASSVRSGPSTDTQYF.

The chain uses TRBV4-3 and TRBJ2-1; 9 nucleotides match TRBD1. The CDR3 runs 14 residues. Germline lookup yields CDR1 LGHNA and CDR2 YSLEER. The trim removed 6 bases at V and 3 bases at J, leaving 3 bases unmatched. CDR3 loop: CASRETGGYNEQFF. The CDR3 DNA follows: TGCGCCAGCAGGGAGACAGGGGGCTACAATGAGCAGTTCTTC.

This clone was detected only a few times. Other DNA sequences of this sample code for an identical CDR3. This CDR3 reads CSVASYNEQFF. The CDR3 DNA follows: TGCAGCGTTGCCAGCTACAATGAGCAGTTCTTC. V is TRBV29-1 and J is TRBJ2-1, with D hard to call. Germline CDR1 SQVTM, CDR2 ANQGSEA. The CDR3 covers 11 residues. Trimming took 4 bases from V and 3 from J, leaving 4 bases between them.

A single count supports this clone. The V and J genes are TRBV29-1 and TRBJ2-1; TRBD2 matches at 11 bases. This CDR3 region has 15 residues. CDR1 is SQVTM, CDR2 ANQGSEA, per germline. V lost 6 bases and J lost 4; bases outside the gene matches: 8. CDR3 in DNA: TGCAGCGTACCTCTCACTAGCGGGGGATACAATGAGCAGTTCTTC. This gives the protein CSVPLTSGGYNEQFF.

J is TRBJ2-5 and V is TRBV7-2; D gene ambiguous. V gave up 2 bases and J gave up 2 bases, with 6 bases separating them. The CDR3 is made up of 13 amino acids. Germline V CDR1 and CDR2: SGHTA, FQGNSA. The CDR3 region has the DNA TGTGCCAGCAGCTTAAACTTGCAAGAGACCCAGTACTTC. Translated: CASSLNLQETQYF.

The chain recombines TRBV29-1 with TRBJ1-2, with 8 bases aligning to TRBD1. The V gene's germline CDR1 is SQVTM and CDR2 ANQGSEA. Losses at the gene ends were 7 bases for V and 7 bases for J; bases not matched to a gene: 5. This CDR3 has 11 amino acids. CDR3 residues: CSADRGVGYTF. The CDR3 DNA is TGCAGCGCTGACAGGGGCGTTGGCTACACCTTC.

In DNA, the CDR3 is TGTGCCAGCAGCTTAAGAGACTCAGAGGTAGATACGCAGTATTTT. Protein sequence: CASSLRDSEVDTQYF. V is TRBV7-2 and J is TRBJ2-3; unclear D gene. This CDR3 is built from 15 residues. Germline V CDR1 and CDR2: SGHTA, FQGNSA. Trimming left V 2 bases short and J 5 bases short, with 14 bases between.

The chain is built from TRBV28 and TRBJ2-1; 16 nucleotides line up with TRBD2. CDR3 length equals 15 residues. CDR1 is MDHEN and CDR2 is SYDVKM in the germline V gene. J lost 8 bases, V lost 6 bases, and 4 bases had no gene match. The CDR3 loop is CASRGTSGRAHEQFF. In DNA, the CDR3 is TGTGCCAGCAGGGGGACTAGCGGGAGGGCCCATGAGCAGTTCTTC.